The entry below describes one T cell receptor beta chain. The data stem from a study of cytomegalovirus exposure and HLA in healthy donors. No CMV serostatus entry exists for this donor. The CDR3 has 15 amino acids. CDR1 and CDR2 (germline): SGHDN, FVKESK. V was pared by 0 bases and J by 0 bases, with 6 bases between. Amplification used 60 Vbeta primers and 13 Jbeta primers. Profiled with immunoSEQ multiplex PCR; TCRdb holds only in-frame clones, not every one. The sample has some 130,000 clones; 65% to 70% are singletons. Sequenced input: PBMCs. The genes are TRBV14 and TRBJ2-1; weak D call: TRBD2 (6 bases). This sequence originates from a human donor in good health. Written as DNA, the CDR3 is TGTGCCAGCAGCCAAGAGACTAGCTCCTACAATGAGCAGTTCTTC. Protein: CASSQETSSYNEQFF.